One sample yielded the 21 T cell receptor beta chains listed below, sequenced in a study of blood T cell repertoires in COVID-19. Assay used: immunoSEQ multiplex PCR; TCRdb lists only in-frame clones, some missing. The sample yields 300,000 to 350,000 clones, about 91% seen once. Sequencing was carried out using peripheral blood. These receptors all come from a woman in her 30s with COVID-19, enrolled during active disease.

The rearrangement links TRBV4-2 to TRBJ1-1; D is uncertain. Between the trimmed V and J ends, which lost 1 base and 5 bases, there was a span of 11 bases. The CDR3 length is 14 residues. Per the germline V gene, CDR1 is LGHNA and CDR2 is YNFKEQ. CDR3 DNA sequence: TGTGCCAGCAGCCAAGTTTATGGGGAGACTGAAGCTTTCTTT. Translating gives CASSQVYGETEAFF.

The gene calls are TRBV5-1 and TRBJ1-1; D is uncertain. V shed 1 base and J shed 0 bases, with 7 bases lying between them. The length of the CDR3 is 14 residues. Germline V lookup: CDR1 SGHRS, CDR2 YFSETQ. The CDR3 protein is CASSLSFLNTEAFF. Written as DNA, the CDR3 is TGCGCCAGCAGCTTGTCATTTCTGAACACTGAAGCTTTCTTT.

In this sample, this clone turned up once. The CDR3 protein is CASSLVPGGGNYGYTF. The CDR3 DNA reads TGTGCCAGCAGCTTGGTCCCCGGTGGAGGGAACTATGGCTACACCTTC. The chain couples TRBV5-5 to TRBJ1-2; D remains unclear. Looked up from germline, CDR1 is SGHKS and CDR2 is YYEKEE (reference sequence). V was shortened by 0 bases and J by 2 bases, with 14 bases between the two germline ends. This CDR3 has 16 amino acids.

On this clone itself: At one of its ends the junction is not consistent with the germline gene, which may arise from a read error. The chain uses TRBV10-3 and TRBJ2-3; TRBD2 matches at 9 bases. CDR3 length: 13 amino acids. Per the germline V gene, CDR1 is ENHRY and CDR2 is SYGVKD. The CDR3 sequence: CAISGTSRDTQYF. The CDR3 DNA sequence: TGTGCCATCAGCGGGACTAGCAGAGATACGCAGTATTTT.

The chain couples TRBV28 to TRBJ1-1; TRBD1 might be the D (5 bases). The CDR3 sequence is 15 residues long. With 4 bases removed from V and 0 bases from J, the gap between germline ends came to 12 bases. Germline V CDR1 and CDR2: MDHEN, SYDVKM. The CDR3 region is CASSSTASMNTEAFF. As DNA, the CDR3 is TGTGCCAGCAGTTCGACAGCTTCTATGAACACTGAAGCTTTCTTT.

This clone was seen a single time. The rearrangement uses TRBV2 and TRBJ2-1, with a tentative D call TRBD2 (6 bases). Germline V gene data show CDR1 as SNHLY and CDR2 as FYNNEI. CDR3 size: 11 residues. V shed 6 bases and J shed 10 bases, with 10 bases lying between them. This CDR3 reads CASSPGLEQFF. CDR3 nucleotides: TGTGCCAGCAGCCCGGGACTCGAGCAGTTCTTC.

The V call is TRBV14, the J call TRBJ1-6; D is uncertain. The CDR3 spans 14 residues. Trimming took off 6 bases at V and 4 bases at J, with 10 bases between the two ends. CDR1 SGHDN and CDR2 FVKESK come from the germline V gene. The CDR3 sequence is CASSAVRYNSPLHF. CDR3 coding DNA: TGTGCCAGCAGTGCCGTACGGTATAATTCACCCCTCCACTTT. Using reference TRBV14 and TRBJ1-6 for the parts outside the CDR3, the full variable domain is EAGVTQFPSHSVIEKGQTVTLRCDPISGHDNLYWYRRVMGKEIKFLLHFVKESKQDESGMPNNRFLAERTGGTYSTLKVQPAELEDSGVYFCASSAVRYNSPLHFGNGTRLTVT.

This clone was observed once. This chain joins TRBV12-5 and TRBJ2-1, with D possibly TRBD2 on 6 matching bases. Germline V gene sequence: CDR1 LGHNT, CDR2 FRNRAP. This CDR3 has 15 residues. The V and J ends lost 2 bases and 7 bases respectively, with 15 bases between them. The DNA for the CDR3 is TGTGCTAGTGGTTTGCCTCCCGGGACTCCTAATGAGCAGTTCTTC. This encodes CASGLPPGTPNEQFF. Filled out from reference TRBV12-5 and TRBJ2-1, the complete variable domain reads DARVTQTPRHKVTEMGQEVTMRCQPILGHNTVFWYRQTMMQGLELLAYFRNRAPLDDSGMPKDRFSAEMPDATLATLKIQPSEPRDSAVYFCASGLPPGTPNEQFFGPGTRLTVL.

V usage is TRBV27 and J usage is TRBJ1-2, with D hard to call. Trimming took off 6 bases at V and 5 bases at J, with 13 bases between the two ends. Germline CDR1 is MNHEY and CDR2 is SMNVEV (reference sequence). This CDR3 contains 13 residues. The DNA of the CDR3 is TGTGCCAGCAGGCCCGCAATGGAGTATGGCTACACCTTC. Encoded protein: CASRPAMEYGYTF.

The chain is built from TRBV7-9 and TRBJ1-2; D is unresolved. CDR3 length: 12 amino acids. Trimming took off 0 bases at V and 6 bases at J, with 5 bases between the two ends. Germline V gene sequence: CDR1 SEHNR, CDR2 FQNEAQ (reference sequence). CDR3 bases: TGTGCCAGCAGCTTAGCGCGGGATGGCTACACCTTC. Protein sequence: CASSLARDGYTF.

The J gene is TRBJ2-5, the V gene TRBV28, with TRBD2 matching over 8 bases. This CDR3 spans 15 amino acids. V gave up 3 bases and J gave up 8 bases; unmatched junction bases: 11. Germline lookup yields CDR1 MDHEN and CDR2 SYDVKM. CDR3 sequence (DNA): TGTGCCAGCAGTTTGAGGGCTAGCGGGTCTCTAACCCAGTACTTC. It yields the protein CASSLRASGSLTQYF.

This clone came up a few times. V is TRBV5-4 and J is TRBJ2-7; D is ambiguous. Germline CDR1 and CDR2: SGHNT and YYREEE (reference sequence). The CDR3 length is 12 residues. V was clipped by 1 base and J by 3 bases, with 5 bases between them. This chain's CDR3 is CASSLFRYEQYF. For the CDR3, the DNA is TGTGCCAGCAGCTTGTTCCGCTACGAGCAGTACTTC.

The chain has TRBV7-2 and TRBJ2-1, with D maybe TRBD2 (7 bases). Trimming took 6 bases from V and 10 from J, leaving 13 bases between them. The CDR3 extends over 12 amino acids. Germline CDR1 is SGHTA and CDR2 is FQGNSA. The CDR3 DNA reads TGTGCCAGCAGAGCCGGGGGGCACGAGCAGTTCTTC. The encoded protein is CASRAGGHEQFF.

V is TRBV11-2 and J is TRBJ1-3; D unresolved. CDR3 size: 17 residues. Trimming took off 3 bases at V and 0 bases at J, with 15 bases between the two ends. CDR1 is SGHAT, CDR2 FQNNGV, per germline. CDR3 loop: CASSLLTNSISGNTIYF. The DNA of the CDR3 is TGTGCCAGCAGCTTGCTGACTAACTCTATCTCTGGAAACACCATATATTTT.

This rearrangement joins TRBV7-2 to TRBJ1-3, with TRBD1 as a possible D gene (6 bases). The CDR3 sequence is 14 residues long. Germline V gene lookup returns CDR1 SGHTA and CDR2 FQGNSA. V lost 0 bases to trimming and J lost 4 bases, with 7 bases between them. CDR3 residues: CASSLAGTGNTIYF. The CDR3 DNA reads TGTGCCAGCAGCTTAGCGGGGACAGGAAACACCATATATTTT. Based on the CDR3 plus reference TRBV7-2 and TRBJ1-3, the full variable domain is GAGVSQSPSNKVTEKGKDVELRCDPISGHTALYWYRQSLGQGLEFLIYFQGNSAPDKSGLPSDRFSAERTGGSVSTLTIQRTQQEDSAVYLCASSLAGTGNTIYFGEGSWLTVV.

The rearrangement uses TRBV11-3 and TRBJ1-4; D uncertain. The CDR3 loop spans 13 amino acids. Germline CDR1 and CDR2: SGHNT and YENEEA. Trimming removed 5 bases at V and 8 bases at J, with 12 bases between. CDR3 sequence: CASSGRLREKLFF. CDR3 bases: TGTGCCAGCAGCGGGAGACTGAGAGAAAAACTGTTTTTT.

The chain carries TRBV18 and TRBJ1-2; D is unresolved. The CDR3 loop spans 14 amino acids. Trimming took 2 bases from V and 0 from J, leaving 7 bases between them. Germline V gene lookup returns CDR1 KGHSH and CDR2 LQKENI. Here the CDR3 DNA reads TGTGCCAGCTCACCAGTTTCAGCTAACTATGGCTACACCTTC. Amino acid sequence: CASSPVSANYGYTF.

V is TRBV7-2 and J is TRBJ2-1, with D unresolved. V lost 8 bases to trimming and J lost 4 bases, with 15 bases between them. The CDR3 contains 14 residues. Germline-derived CDR1 and CDR2 are SGHTA and FQGNSA. The CDR3 is CASGPAQVYNEQFF. CDR3 nucleotides: TGTGCCAGCGGGCCCGCGCAGGTGTACAATGAGCAGTTCTTC.

The V call is TRBV5-4, the J call TRBJ1-3; D unresolved. Looked up from germline, CDR1 is SGHNT and CDR2 is YYREEE (reference sequence). CDR3 length equals 16 residues. V lost 4 bases, J lost 0 bases, and 14 bases lay in between. The CDR3 sequence: CASSAPGSTSGNTIYF. The DNA of the CDR3 is TGTGCCAGCAGCGCCCCGGGGTCCACCTCTGGAAACACCATATATTTT. Supplemented by reference TRBV5-4 and TRBJ1-3, the full variable domain reads ETGVTQSPTHLIKTRGQQVTLRCSSQSGHNTVSWYQQALGQGPQFIFQYYREEENGRGNFPPRFSGLQFPNYSSELNVNALELDDSALYLCASSAPGSTSGNTIYFGEGSWLTVV.

The chain employs TRBV2 and TRBJ1-2, with a possible D match to TRBD1 (5 bases). Per the germline V gene, CDR1 is SNHLY and CDR2 is FYNNEI. CDR3 length: 15 residues. V was trimmed by 6 bases and J by 1 base, leaving 15 bases between them. The CDR3 nucleotides are TGTGCCAGCAGCCCTGACAGAGTATTTAACTATGGCTACACCTTC. Residues: CASSPDRVFNYGYTF.

The J gene is TRBJ1-1, the V gene TRBV11-2; D might be TRBD1 (6 bases). V was clipped by 1 base and J by 2 bases, with 20 bases between them. Germline-derived CDR1 and CDR2 are SGHAT and FQNNGV. The CDR3 covers 18 residues. The CDR3 DNA sequence: TGTGCCAGCAGCTTAGTATCTCTGGACAGTGTAGATAACACTGAAGCTTTCTTT. Protein sequence: CASSLVSLDSVDNTEAFF.